This is a list of T cell receptor beta chains from one sample in a study of T cells in Graves' hyperthyroidism and ophthalmopathy. TCRdb redid the calling of the multiplex PCR reads with MiXCR, one entry per CDR3 protein. The sample records around 600,000 distinct CDR3 sequences, more than 13% being singletons. Sequencing input: blood. Receptors were obtained from a woman aged 18-29 years with Graves' ophthalmopathy. Each CDR3 is given with its conserved first and last residue. The D gene is left open where the match is weak. The listing skips clone size in some rows; elsewhere it reads once, few, many or a size class.

>TRBD1|few|TRBV9|TRBJ2-5
CASSVAPQGQGETQYF
TGTGCCAGCAGCGTAGCTCCACAGGGACAGGGAGAGACCCAGTACTTC
>TRBD2|many|TRBV20-1|TRBJ2-1
CSAASSGRTSYNEQFF
TGCAGTGCTGCCTCTAGCGGGAGGACCTCCTACAATGAGCAGTTCTTC
>-|many|TRBV12-3/TRBV12-4|TRBJ2-2
CASSPSVGGAGTGELFF
TGTGCCAGCAGCCCCTCCGTGGGGGGCGCCGGAACCGGGGAGCTGTTTTTT
>-|many|TRBV11-2|TRBJ2-1
CASSLAGRTSNEQFF
TGTGCCAGCAGCTTAGCGGGTAGGACGTCTAATGAGCAGTTCTTC
>TRBD2|many|TRBV28|TRBJ2-3
CASSLAAGSPPDTQYF
TGTGCCAGCAGTTTAGCAGCGGGAAGTCCCCCAGATACGCAGTATTTT
>-|many|TRBV7-8|TRBJ2-7
CASSPNLGPPSGEQYF
TGTGCCAGCAGCCCTAACCTCGGACCTCCCTCCGGGGAGCAGTACTTC
>-|many|TRBV6-2/TRBV6-3|TRBJ2-1
CASTPGATPVEFF
TGTGCCAGCACCCCCGGAGCTACCCCGGTAGAGTTCTTC
>TRBD1|many|TRBV28|TRBJ1-1
CASRGTDIEAFF
TGTGCCAGCAGAGGGACAGATATTGAAGCTTTCTTT
>-|-|TRBV5-5|TRBJ1-2
CASSATDTTGYGYTF
TGTGCCAGCAGCGCCACTGATACGACCGGCTATGGCTACACCTTC
>-|many|TRBV28|TRBJ1-3
CASSFLLRGTIYF
TGTGCCAGCAGTTTTCTTCTACGCGGCACCATATATTTT
>-|-|TRBV12-3/TRBV12-4|TRBJ2-2
CVSSWAGGELFF
TGTGTCAGCAGTTGGGCGGGCGGGGAGCTGTTTTTT
>-|many|TRBV29-1|TRBJ1-2
CSVTFTGSVGYGYTF
TGCAGCGTCACCTTTACAGGGTCTGTGGGCTATGGCTACACCTTC
>-|-|TRBV4-3|TRBJ2-3
CASSQDLSRSSTDTQYF
TGCGCCAGCAGCCAAGATCTTTCCAGGTCTAGCACAGATACGCAGTATTTT
>TRBD1|-|TRBV30|TRBJ2-3
CAWSYGQGTDTQYF
TGTGCCTGGAGTTATGGACAGGGGACAGATACGCAGTATTTT
>-|few|TRBV5-1|TRBJ2-7
CASSRGGTSFYEQYF
TGCGCCAGCAGCCGCGGAGGGACCTCATTCTACGAGCAGTACTTC
>-|many|TRBV9|TRBJ2-7
CASSIRDQSSYEQYF
TGTGCCAGCAGCATCCGGGACCAAAGCTCCTACGAGCAGTACTTC
>-|many|TRBV20-1|TRBJ2-3
CSASDNTDTQYF
TGCAGTGCTAGCGACAACACAGATACGCAGTATTTT
>TRBD1|-|TRBV12-3/TRBV12-4|TRBJ2-5
CASSFPIPGQGVGTQYF
TGTGCCAGCAGTTTCCCCATTCCAGGACAGGGGGTGGGGACCCAGTACTTC
>-|many|TRBV30|TRBJ1-4
CAWSSGPGEKLFF
TGTGCCTGGAGTTCAGGCCCTGGTGAAAAACTGTTTTTT
>TRBD1|-|TRBV29-1|TRBJ2-5
CSVRGTEETQYF
TGCAGCGTGAGGGGGACAGAAGAGACCCAGTACTTC
>TRBD1|many|TRBV7-2|TRBJ2-7
CASSLGLRRTGPYEQYF
TGTGCCAGCAGCTTAGGACTCCGCAGGACAGGCCCGTACGAGCAGTACTTC
>TRBD1|many|TRBV6-1|TRBJ1-1
CASSYGQAKGVTEAFF
TGTGCCAGCAGTTACGGACAGGCCAAGGGGGTGACTGAAGCTTTCTTT
>-|many|TRBV30|TRBJ2-7
CAVKPARGPYEQYF
TGTGCCGTTAAACCAGCGAGAGGACCCTACGAGCAGTACTTC
>-|many|TRBV12-3/TRBV12-4|TRBJ1-2
CASSFGGDGYTF
TGTGCCAGCAGTTTTGGGGGCGATGGCTACACCTTC
>TRBD2|few|TRBV30|TRBJ2-1
CAWSVGTSGRVIGEGEQFF
TGTGCCTGGAGTGTAGGTACTAGCGGGAGGGTTATAGGAGAGGGTGAGCAGTTCTTC
>TRBD2|many|TRBV6-1|TRBJ2-1
CASTFSGSRNEQFF
TGTGCCAGCACATTTAGCGGGAGTAGGAATGAGCAGTTCTTC
>-|many|TRBV7-6|TRBJ1-1
CASSARGGDTEAFF
TGTGCCAGCAGCGCCCGCGGGGGGGACACTGAAGCTTTCTTT
>TRBD2|many|TRBV7-9|TRBJ2-1
CASSSASGRAYNEQFF
TGTGCCAGCAGCTCCGCGAGCGGGAGGGCCTACAATGAGCAGTTCTTC
>TRBD1|few|TRBV27|TRBJ1-4
CASKDRAATNEKLFF
TGTGCCAGCAAAGACAGGGCCGCAACTAATGAAAAACTGTTTTTT
>-|-|TRBV3-1|TRBJ1-2
CASSPGTVGAYGYTF
TGTGCCAGCAGCCCCGGGACCGTGGGGGCCTATGGCTACACCTTC
>-|few|TRBV18|TRBJ2-7
CASRLDGTYEQYF
TGTGCCAGCCGACTGGACGGAACCTACGAGCAGTACTTC
>-|many|TRBV6-1|TRBJ2-3
CASRKDRRTDTQYF
TGTGCCAGCAGGAAAGACAGGCGCACAGATACGCAGTATTTT
>-|many|TRBV7-3|TRBJ1-1
CASSQLQAFF
TGTGCCAGCAGCCAACTTCAAGCTTTCTTT
>TRBD2|many|TRBV3-1|TRBJ2-1
CASSPGLAFSYNEQFF
TGTGCCAGCAGCCCGGGACTAGCTTTCTCCTACAATGAGCAGTTCTTC
>TRBD2|many|TRBV28|TRBJ2-1
CASSLSGLAGGSSYNEQFF
TGTGCCAGCAGTTTATCCGGACTAGCGGGTGGAAGCTCCTACAATGAGCAGTTCTTC
>-|many|TRBV12-3/TRBV12-4|TRBJ2-1
CASSLRLATYNEQFF
TGTGCCAGCAGTTTAAGGCTAGCGACGTACAATGAGCAGTTCTTC
>TRBD1|many|TRBV6-5|TRBJ2-7
CASSYDPMRRGIEQYF
TGTGCCAGCAGTTATGACCCCATGCGCAGGGGGATTGAGCAGTACTTC
>TRBD2|many|TRBV20-1|TRBJ2-5
CSARDPVAGGGEETQYF
TGCAGTGCTAGAGATCCTGTAGCGGGGGGGGGAGAAGAGACCCAGTACTTC
>TRBD1|many|TRBV24-1|TRBJ2-5
CATSDSGQGQETQYF
TGTGCCACCAGTGATTCGGGACAGGGGCAAGAGACCCAGTACTTC
>-|-|TRBV7-9|TRBJ2-1
CASGPRRSSYNEQFF
TGTGCCAGCGGGCCCCGCCGAAGCTCCTACAATGAGCAGTTCTTC
>TRBD1|-|TRBV6-1|TRBJ1-2
CASRSDRGPNYGYTF
TGTGCCAGCAGATCCGACAGGGGGCCTAACTATGGCTACACCTTC
>TRBD1|many|TRBV28|TRBJ2-7
CASSFRDRGFLYEQYF
TGTGCCAGCAGTTTCAGGGACAGGGGGTTTTTATACGAGCAGTACTTC
>TRBD1|many|TRBV9|TRBJ2-5
CASSVAPGQGGTQYF
TGTGCCAGCAGCGTAGCCCCAGGACAGGGGGGGACCCAGTACTTC
>-|many|TRBV27|TRBJ2-1
CASSWEIDNEQFF
TGTGCCAGCAGTTGGGAAATAGACAATGAGCAGTTCTTC
>-|many|TRBV5-1|TRBJ2-1
CASSPTSLGQFF
TGCGCCAGCAGCCCTACTAGCTTAGGGCAGTTCTTC
>-|-|TRBV5-1|TRBJ1-2
CASSLAGGYYGYTF
TGCGCCAGCAGCTTGGCCGGGGGATACTATGGCTACACCTTC
>TRBD2|-|TRBV20-1|TRBJ2-3
CSARASGLVSDTQYF
TGCAGTGCTAGAGCCTCGGGACTAGTCTCAGATACGCAGTATTTT
>-|-|TRBV4-3|TRBJ2-1
CASSQAGQGYEQFF
TGCGCCAGCAGCCAAGCGGGGCAGGGGTATGAGCAGTTCTTC
>-|-|TRBV6-1|TRBJ1-4
CASTLGRGNEKLFF
TGTGCCAGCACCCTTGGCAGGGGTAATGAAAAACTGTTTTTT
>-|-|TRBV6-1|TRBJ1-1
CASTERGDTEAFF
TGTGCCAGCACGGAGAGGGGAGACACTGAAGCTTTCTTT
>-|many|TRBV28|TRBJ1-2
CASSLADTFNYGYTF
TGTGCCAGCAGTTTGGCGGATACTTTTAACTATGGCTACACCTTC
>-|many|TRBV6-1|TRBJ1-2
CASSDRQAYGYTF
TGTGCCAGCAGTGATCGACAGGCCTATGGCTACACCTTC
>-|-|TRBV9|TRBJ1-2
CASSPSSEPQNYGYTF
TGTGCCAGCAGCCCGTCGTCGGAACCCCAAAACTATGGCTACACCTTC